The next 27 T cell receptor beta chains were all read from a single sample in a study of cytomegalovirus exposure and HLA in healthy donors. Assay: immunoSEQ multiplex PCR; the TCRdb copy retains only in-frame clones and omits some. The repertoire has 110,000 or so clones, 86% of them found once; the top ten carry around 5%. Sequencing was performed on PBMCs. The receptor set was obtained from a man between 18 and 35 years old in good health and CMV-seronegative.

A word on this clone: Relative to the germline gene, one junction end is altered; a read error may explain this. V gene TRBV7-2 combines with J gene TRBJ2-5; 10 nucleotides agree with TRBD2. The CDR3 is made up of 15 amino acids. Germline V gene data show CDR1 as SGHTA and CDR2 as FQGNSA. In DNA form, the CDR3 reads TGTGCCAGCAGCGTAGCGGGGGGAGGAAGGGAGACCCAGTACTTC. Protein sequence: CASSVAGGGRETQYF.

The chain recombines TRBV2 with TRBJ2-1; D is undetermined. The V end lost 7 bases, the J end lost 2 bases, and 12 bases lay between the germline ends. The CDR3 has 14 amino acids. The germline V gene encodes CDR1 SNHLY and CDR2 FYNNEI. The CDR3 loop is CASTVAVTYNEQFF. The CDR3 DNA follows: TGTGCCAGCACTGTCGCGGTTACCTACAATGAGCAGTTCTTC.

This clone appeared once. This chain links TRBV5-1 with TRBJ1-1, with 9 bases matching TRBD1. CDR1 is SGHRS and CDR2 is YFSETQ in the germline V gene. The CDR3 is 15 amino acids. V lost 4 bases, J lost 1 base, and 5 bases stayed unmatched. The CDR3 here is CASSPQDRGNTEAFF. Here the CDR3 DNA reads TGCGCCAGCAGCCCCCAGGACAGGGGGAACACTGAAGCTTTCTTT.

The rearrangement links TRBV18 to TRBJ2-2, with no clear D. Germline CDR1 is KGHSH and CDR2 is LQKENI. Trimming stripped 2 bases from V and 7 bases from J, with 14 bases between. The CDR3 is 15 residues long. The CDR3 spells CASSPASSTVGELFF. CDR3 bases: TGTGCCAGCTCACCAGCTAGTTCTACGGTCGGGGAGCTGTTTTTT.

This chain uses TRBV30 with TRBJ2-7; 11 positions match TRBD1. This CDR3 has 14 amino acids. Germline lookup yields CDR1 GTSNPN and CDR2 SVGIG (reference sequence). The junction had 3 bases not matched to a gene; V was cut back by 0 bases and J by 5 bases. The CDR3: CAWSVQDRGHEQYF. The CDR3 DNA follows: TGTGCCTGGAGTGTACAGGACAGGGGGCACGAGCAGTACTTC.

The chain employs TRBV7-2 and TRBJ2-1; 7 bases map to TRBD2. J lost 9 bases, V lost 5 bases, and 10 bases had no gene match. There are 14 residues in the CDR3. Germline V gene lookup returns CDR1 SGHTA and CDR2 FQGNSA. The CDR3 region is CASSPNGGSGEQFF. CDR3 DNA: TGTGCCAGCAGCCCCAACGGGGGGTCGGGTGAGCAGTTCTTC.

The J gene is TRBJ1-1, the V gene TRBV30; D may be TRBD1 (5 bases). V was clipped by 3 bases and J by 0 bases, with 14 bases between them. CDR1 and CDR2 (germline): GTSNPN, SVGIG (reference sequence). CDR3 size: 15 residues. The CDR3 reads CAWSDRGGMNTEAFF. The CDR3 nucleotides read TGTGCCTGGAGCGATCGGGGGGGAATGAACACTGAAGCTTTCTTT.

The V and J genes are TRBV11-2 and TRBJ2-2; tentative D call: TRBD2 (6 bases). The germline V gene encodes CDR1 SGHAT and CDR2 FQNNGV. The V gene lost 5 bases and the J gene lost 3 bases, with 16 bases spanning the gap. The CDR3 loop spans 16 amino acids. The CDR3 spells CASSRGGTADTGELFF. The CDR3 nucleotides are TGTGCCAGCAGCCGCGGCGGGACCGCCGACACCGGGGAGCTGTTTTTT.

This clone has just a few counts. The rearrangement joins TRBV7-8 to TRBJ1-5; weak D call: TRBD1 (5 bases). CDR1 is SGHVS, CDR2 FQNEAQ, per germline. V was pared by 5 bases and J by 6 bases, with 8 bases between. The CDR3 runs to 12 residues. For the CDR3, the DNA is TGTGCCAGCAGCCCGGGGGTTCAGCCCCAGCATTTT. Translating gives CASSPGVQPQHF.

J is TRBJ1-6 and V is TRBV6-4; possibly TRBD1 for D (6 bases). From germline, CDR1 is MRHNA and CDR2 SNTAGT. There are 15 residues in the CDR3. V was shortened by 6 bases and J by 9 bases, with 18 bases between the two germline ends. This CDR3 reads CASREQGLFGSPLHF. The CDR3 bases are TGTGCCAGCAGGGAACAGGGTTTGTTTGGTTCACCCCTCCACTTT.

This sequence joins TRBV18 and TRBJ2-5; TRBD1 matches at 9 bases. The CDR3 consists of 16 residues. J was trimmed by 4 bases and V by 6 bases; bases with no gene match: 12. Germline CDR1 is KGHSH and CDR2 is LQKENI. CDR3 DNA: TGTGCCAGCTCCTCGACCGGGACAGGGATTCGAGAGACCCAGTACTTC. Amino acid sequence: CASSSTGTGIRETQYF.

The chain employs TRBV30 and TRBJ2-3, with 9 bases that match TRBD2. Trimming cost V 0 bases and J 6 bases; bases outside gene matches: 7. In germline, CDR1 is GTSNPN, CDR2 SVGIG (reference sequence). This CDR3 is built from 15 residues. The CDR3 nucleotides read TGTGCCTGGAGTGTACGCGGGGGGGCCAGGGATACGCAGTATTTT. Translation: CAWSVRGGARDTQYF.

The rearrangement joins TRBV28 to TRBJ2-1, with D maybe TRBD1 (5 bases). Germline CDR1 and CDR2: MDHEN and SYDVKM. Trimming took 7 bases from V and 12 from J, leaving 16 bases between them. The CDR3 totals 12 residues. The DNA of the CDR3 is TGTGCCAGCAACCCACTCACAGGCAGGCAGTTCTTC. Translated: CASNPLTGRQFF. The complete variable domain, with remaining parts taken from reference TRBV28 and TRBJ2-1, reads DVKVTQSSRYLVKRTGEKVFLECVQDMDHENMFWYRQDPGLGLRLIYFSYDVKMKEKGDIPEGYSVSREKKERFSLILESASTNQTSMYLCASNPLTGRQFFGPGTRLTVL.

This chain joins TRBV7-9 and TRBJ2-7, with D maybe TRBD1 (6 bases). CDR1 and CDR2 from the germline V gene are SEHNR and FQNEAQ (reference sequence). The CDR3 runs 14 residues. V was trimmed by 5 bases and J by 3 bases, leaving 14 bases between them. As DNA, the CDR3 is TGTGCCAGCAGCCCTCGAGACAGGATCTACGAGCAGTACTTC. Its protein product is CASSPRDRIYEQYF. Together with reference TRBV7-9 and TRBJ2-7, the CDR3 gives the full variable domain: DTGVSQNPRHKITKRGQNVTFRCDPISEHNRLYWYRQTLGQGPEFLTYFQNEAQLEKSRLLSDRFSAERPKGSFSTLEIQRTEQGDSAMYLCASSPRDRIYEQYFGPGTRLTVT.

CDR3 residues: CASNPTGLNQPQHF. Here the CDR3 DNA reads TGTGCCAGCAACCCCACAGGGCTCAATCAGCCCCAGCATTTT. The rearrangement joins TRBV2 to TRBJ1-5, with a weak D call TRBD1 (6 bases). This CDR3 spans 14 amino acids. Germline-derived CDR1 and CDR2 are SNHLY and FYNNEI. Deletions cut 7 bases from V and 3 bases from J, with 13 bases between.

This CDR3 is CASSLASGGQVAQYF. The DNA of the CDR3 is TGTGCCAGCAGCTTGGCTAGCGGGGGACAAGTCGCCCAGTACTTC. The V call is TRBV7-9, the J call TRBJ2-5; TRBD2 aligns across 10 bases. J was trimmed by 9 bases and V by 3 bases; bases with no gene match: 10. The CDR3 runs to 15 residues. Germline CDR1 reads SEHNR; CDR2 reads FQNEAQ (reference sequence).

The J gene is TRBJ1-3, the V gene TRBV30; D is undetermined. V was clipped by 3 bases and J by 8 bases, with 11 bases between them. Germline V CDR1 and CDR2: GTSNPN, SVGIG (reference sequence). This CDR3 has 12 residues. The CDR3 reads CAWSPWRDTIYF. CDR3 in DNA: TGTGCCTGGAGCCCCTGGAGGGACACCATATATTTT.

This chain uses TRBV5-6 with TRBJ1-1, with a weak D call TRBD1 (6 bases). This CDR3 spans 14 amino acids. Trimming left V 3 bases short and J 1 base short, with 10 bases between. Germline CDR1 SGHDT, CDR2 YYEEEE. CDR3 sequence (DNA): TGTGCCAGCAGCTCGGACAGAAAGAACACTGAAGCTTTCTTT. Amino acid sequence: CASSSDRKNTEAFF.

V and J are TRBV18 and TRBJ1-1; D call uncertain. V lost 3 bases to trimming and J lost 1 base, with 12 bases between them. The CDR3 contains 15 residues. Germline V gene data show CDR1 as KGHSH and CDR2 as LQKENI. The CDR3 bases are TGTGCCAGCTCACCCGTTACTGGGCAGAACACTGAAGCTTTCTTT. This translates into CASSPVTGQNTEAFF.

The genes are TRBV7-9 and TRBJ1-2; D perhaps matches TRBD1 (6 bases). From germline, CDR1 is SEHNR and CDR2 FQNEAQ (reference sequence). Trimming shortened V by 5 bases and J by 8 bases, and 18 bases separated the two germline ends. This CDR3 comprises 14 residues. CDR3: CASSPTGGALGYTF. The DNA for the CDR3 is TGTGCCAGCAGCCCCACGGGGGGCGCGTTGGGCTACACCTTC. Using reference TRBV7-9 and TRBJ1-2 for the parts outside the CDR3, the full variable domain is DTGVSQNPRHKITKRGQNVTFRCDPISEHNRLYWYRQTLGQGPEFLTYFQNEAQLEKSRLLSDRFSAERPKGSFSTLEIQRTEQGDSAMYLCASSPTGGALGYTFGSGTRLTVV.

This sequence joins TRBV4-1 and TRBJ2-7, with TRBD2 matching 10 bases. Germline-derived CDR1 and CDR2 are MGHRA and YSYEKL. V dropped 3 bases and J dropped 7; count of bases not matched to a gene: 9. This CDR3 contains 15 residues. The CDR3 loop is CASSQALAGVREQYF. As DNA, the CDR3 is TGCGCCAGCAGCCAGGCGCTAGCGGGAGTACGAGAGCAGTACTTC.

The J gene is TRBJ2-2, the V gene TRBV5-1; D perhaps matches TRBD1 (7 bases). From germline, CDR1 is SGHRS and CDR2 YFSETQ. The length of the CDR3 is 16 residues. V lost 4 bases and J lost 2, with 15 bases in between. In DNA, the CDR3 is TGCGCCAGCAGCCGGGGCGGGACAGCTAACACCGGGGAGCTGTTTTTT. Protein: CASSRGGTANTGELFF.

This clone was observed once. The chain carries TRBV7-2 and TRBJ1-2; the match to TRBD1 covers 12 bases. Germline-derived CDR1 and CDR2 are SGHTA and FQGNSA. There are 16 residues in the CDR3. V trimming: 4 bases; J trimming: 5 bases; junction bases outside the gene matches: 8. The CDR3 reads CASSSRGTGGRYGYTF. For the CDR3, the DNA is TGTGCCAGCAGCTCTCGCGGGACAGGGGGCCGGTATGGCTACACCTTC.

This chain connects TRBV6-1 to TRBJ1-5; TRBD1 matches at 7 bases. The length of the CDR3 is 12 residues. Germline CDR1 MNHNS, CDR2 SASEGT. V was pared by 7 bases and J by 4 bases, with 1 base of the junction left unmatched. CDR3 in DNA: TGTGCCAGCAACAGGGGTAATCAGCCCCAGCATTTT. The encoded protein is CASNRGNQPQHF.

The chain carries TRBV9 and TRBJ2-1, with D unclear. Trimming took 0 bases from V and 0 from J, leaving 13 bases between them. This CDR3 has 17 residues. Germline-derived CDR1 and CDR2 are SGDLS and YYNGEE. The CDR3 coding sequence is TGTGCCAGCAGCGTAGGAGCGTCCCAGAGCTCCTACAATGAGCAGTTCTTC. Protein: CASSVGASQSSYNEQFF.

This chain uses TRBV15 with TRBJ2-1; the D gene is possibly TRBD2 (6 bases). Germline CDR1 is LNHNV and CDR2 is YYDKDF (reference sequence). The CDR3 covers 16 residues. Trimming cost V 1 base and J 0 bases, with 10 bases left between them. For the CDR3, the DNA is TGTGCCACCAGCAGAGTGGGAGGAGGCTCCTACAATGAGCAGTTCTTC. As protein: CATSRVGGGSYNEQFF. The full variable domain, rest sourced from reference TRBV15 and TRBJ2-1, is DAMVIQNPRYQVTQFGKPVTLSCSQTLNHNVMYWYQQKSSQAPKLLFHYYDKDFNNEADTPDNFQSRRPNTSFCFLDIRSPGLGDTAMYLCATSRVGGGSYNEQFFGPGTRLTVL.

The rearrangement uses TRBV5-6 and TRBJ1-1, with a weak D call TRBD1 (5 bases). Trimming took off 4 bases at V and 3 bases at J, with 7 bases between the two ends. Germline V gene data show CDR1 as SGHDT and CDR2 as YYEEEE. The CDR3 extends over 12 amino acids. This CDR3 reads CASSRTYTEAFF. The CDR3 DNA follows: TGTGCCAGCAGCCGGACATACACTGAAGCTTTCTTT.